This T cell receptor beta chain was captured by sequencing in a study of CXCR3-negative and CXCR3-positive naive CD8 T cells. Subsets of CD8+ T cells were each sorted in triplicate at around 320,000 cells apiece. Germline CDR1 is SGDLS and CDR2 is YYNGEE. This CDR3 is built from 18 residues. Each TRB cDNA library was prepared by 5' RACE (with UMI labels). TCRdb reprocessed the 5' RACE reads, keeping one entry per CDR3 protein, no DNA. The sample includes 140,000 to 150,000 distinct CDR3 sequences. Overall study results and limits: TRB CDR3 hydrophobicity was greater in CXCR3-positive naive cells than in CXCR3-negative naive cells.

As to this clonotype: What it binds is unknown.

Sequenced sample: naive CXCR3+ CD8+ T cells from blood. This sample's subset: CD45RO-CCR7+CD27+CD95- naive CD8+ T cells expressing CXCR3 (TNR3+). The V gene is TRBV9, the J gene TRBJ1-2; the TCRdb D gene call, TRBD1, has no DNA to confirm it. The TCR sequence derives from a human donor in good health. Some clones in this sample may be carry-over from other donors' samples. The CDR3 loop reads CASSASATGGNEDYGYTF.